The sequence of this T cell receptor (beta chain) was determined in a study of T cell clonality in common variable immunodeficiency. Regarding the study as a whole: CVID subjects had higher TCRbeta clonality than healthy controls, most marked in about a third.

At least ten counts were recorded for this clone. What it binds is unknown. The read halts 3 residues ahead of the CDR3 end, with the missing end drawn from the germline J gene. Both groups were predominantly of Caucasian heritage. Each donor provided roughly 4.5 to 8 ml of heparinized whole blood. TCRdb's copy holds only in-frame clones and misses some; the assay was immunoSEQ multiplex PCR. The data show roughly 48,000 clones, with none appearing a single time. CDR1 is DFQATT, CDR2 SNEGSKA, per germline (reference sequence). The junction had 17 bases not matched to a gene; V was cut back by 6 bases and J by 5 bases. This CDR3 has 17 residues.

V gene TRBV20-1 combines with J gene TRBJ2-1, with 9 bases that match TRBD2. The sequence was obtained from a person aged 18 to 75 in good health. Material for sequencing was peripheral blood mononuclear cells. The CDR3 region is CSAPNLRLADPDNEQFF. Partial CDR3 DNA: TGCAGTGCCCCGAATTTGCGACTAGCGGACCCCGACAATGAG.